This T cell receptor (beta chain) comes out of a study of blood T cell repertoires in COVID-19. For the study at large: Whether acute or convalescent, the COVID-19 samples came from the United States, Italy and Spain. T cells, B-cell-depleted T cells, or PBMCs provided the cDNA or gDNA that served as material.

Authors' processing steps: Amplification of reference gene primers provided the estimated nucleated cell counts. Clones were sequenced by immunoSEQ multiplex PCR, and TCRdb holds only the in-frame ones, with some missing. V and J calls and clone size are as listed in that table; D and trimming were resolved from the DNA. The sample carries around 150,000 clones, around four fifths recorded once. The TCR sequence derives from a woman aged 80 or older with acute or convalescent COVID-19. Material: peripheral blood.

The CDR3 reads CASSSGQGNNQPQHF. The CDR3 region has the DNA TGTGCCAGTAGTTCTGGCCAGGGAAACAATCAGCCCCAGCATTTT. The gene calls are TRBV19 and TRBJ1-5; a weak D match, TRBD1 (5 bases). This CDR3 is 15 amino acids long. The germline gives CDR1 LNHDA, CDR2 SQIVND (reference sequence). V was pared by 5 bases and J by 3 bases, with 14 bases between. The full variable domain, completed using reference TRBV19 and TRBJ1-5, is DGGITQSPKYLFRKEGQNVTLSCEQNLNHDAMYWYRQDPGQGLRLIYYSQIVNDFQKGDIAEGYSVSREKKESFPLTVTSAQKNPTAFYLCASSSGQGNNQPQHFGDGTRLSIL.